These 16 T cell receptor beta chains came from one sample sequenced in a study of OX40 agonist ivuxolimab in advanced cancers. TCRdb keeps only in-frame clones here, not all; method: immunoSEQ multiplex PCR. The repertoire holds around 40,000 clones, with over 75% as singletons. The sample consisted of CD4+ or CD8+ T cells sorted from blood, taken in a trial of the OX40 agonist ivuxolimab. Source of these receptors: an adult with an advanced solid tumor such as melanoma, head and neck, liver or kidney cancer.

The chain recombines TRBV19 with TRBJ2-7; TRBD2 matches at 8 bases. Germline trimming cut 2 bases from V and 9 bases from J; bases unmatched to any gene: 9. Germline V gene lookup returns CDR1 LNHDA and CDR2 SQIVND (reference sequence). The CDR3 loop spans 14 amino acids. CDR3 sequence reads: CASSISPGGVGQYF. The CDR3 bases are TGTGCCAGTAGTATATCTCCGGGAGGGGTTGGGCAGTACTTC.

The sample holds one count of this clone. The chain joins TRBV19 to TRBJ2-7; the D is unclear. The CDR3 extends over 11 amino acids. Looked up from germline, CDR1 is LNHDA and CDR2 is SQIVND (reference sequence). The V and J ends lost 6 bases and 1 base respectively, with 4 bases between them. This CDR3 is CASSASYEQYF. CDR3 DNA sequence: TGTGCCAGTAGCGCATCCTACGAGCAGTACTTC. Complete variable domain (other parts from reference TRBV19 and TRBJ2-7): DGGITQSPKYLFRKEGQNVTLSCEQNLNHDAMYWYRQDPGQGLRLIYYSQIVNDFQKGDIAEGYSVSREKKESFPLTVTSAQKNPTAFYLCASSASYEQYFGPGTRLTVT.

V and J are TRBV7-9 and TRBJ1-1, with D unresolved. The CDR3 consists of 15 residues. Germline values: CDR1 SEHNR, CDR2 FQNEAQ (reference sequence). Trimming took off 5 bases at V and 1 base at J, with 14 bases between the two ends. CDR3 loop: CASSLEPPQNTEAFF. The CDR3 DNA sequence: TGTGCCAGCAGCCTAGAGCCGCCCCAGAACACTGAAGCTTTCTTT.

With respect to this clone: Germline is not matched at one junction end, which may reflect a read error. Within the sample, other DNA sequences also encode this same CDR3. The chain couples TRBV18 to TRBJ1-1; D call uncertain. This CDR3 contains 15 residues. CDR1 KGHSH and CDR2 LQKENI come from the germline V gene. DNA for the CDR3: TGTGCCAGCTCACCATCCCTGCAGACGAACACCGAAGCTTTCTTT. Translation gives CASSPSLQTNTEAFF.

This clone appeared a few times. This rearrangement joins TRBV28 to TRBJ2-5, with D maybe TRBD2 (7 bases). Germline V gives CDR1 MDHEN, CDR2 SYDVKM. V lost 6 bases, J lost 4 bases, and 21 bases lay in between. There are 16 residues in the CDR3. The CDR3 sequence: CASRTGGGGLRETQYF. The CDR3 DNA is TGTGCCAGCAGGACTGGAGGGGGAGGGCTCCGAGAGACCCAGTACTTC.

DNA of the CDR3: TGTGCCAGCAGCCGACCCCGGGTTACAGGGGGTAACACTGAAGCTTTCTTT. Protein product: CASSRPRVTGGNTEAFF. The gene calls are TRBV5-4 and TRBJ1-1, with 8 bases fitting TRBD1. CDR1 is SGHNT, CDR2 YYREEE, per germline (reference sequence). The CDR3 has 17 amino acids. V trimming: 4 bases; J trimming: 2 bases; junction bases outside the gene matches: 13. The full variable domain, rest sourced from reference TRBV5-4 and TRBJ1-1, is ETGVTQSPTHLIKTRGQQVTLRCSSQSGHNTVSWYQQALGQGPQFIFQYYREEENGRGNFPPRFSGLQFPNYSSELNVNALELDDSALYLCASSRPRVTGGNTEAFFGQGTRLTVV.

A single count supports this clone. The J gene is TRBJ1-5, the V gene TRBV19; TRBD1 might be the D (5 bases). From germline, CDR1 is LNHDA and CDR2 SQIVND (reference sequence). The CDR3 totals 15 residues. Between the trimmed V and J ends, which lost 8 bases and 3 bases, there was a span of 17 bases. CDR3: CASDHRDRLNQPQHF. The DNA of the CDR3 is TGTGCCAGTGATCACCGGGACCGGCTCAATCAGCCCCAGCATTTT.

This rearrangement joins TRBV11-3 to TRBJ1-1; D is possibly TRBD1 (5 bases). The CDR3 extends over 13 amino acids. The ends were cut back, 5 bases at V and 8 bases at J, with 15 bases in the middle. Germline V gene lookup returns CDR1 SGHNT and CDR2 YENEEA. CDR3 loop: CASSTGGAREAFF. The CDR3 DNA is TGTGCCAGCAGCACAGGAGGGGCGCGGGAAGCTTTCTTT. The complete variable domain, with remaining parts taken from reference TRBV11-3 and TRBJ1-1, reads EAGVVQSPRYKIIEKKQPVAFWCNPISGHNTLYWYLQNLGQGPELLIRYENEEAVDDSQLPKDRFSAERLKGVDSTLKIQPAELGDSAVYLCASSTGGAREAFFGQGTRLTVV.

V usage is TRBV28 and J usage is TRBJ2-3; 12 bases are a match to TRBD1. The ends lost 5 bases at V and 7 bases at J; junction bases unmatched: 10. The CDR3 loop spans 16 amino acids. In germline, CDR1 is MDHEN, CDR2 SYDVKM. CDR3 sequence reads: CASSGTGTGGLNTQYF. CDR3 DNA sequence: TGTGCCAGCAGTGGCACCGGGACAGGGGGCCTGAATACGCAGTATTTT. Full variable domain (remainder filled in from reference TRBV28 and TRBJ2-3): DVKVTQSSRYLVKRTGEKVFLECVQDMDHENMFWYRQDPGLGLRLIYFSYDVKMKEKGDIPEGYSVSREKKERFSLILESASTNQTSMYLCASSGTGTGGLNTQYFGPGTRLTVL.

In its sample, this clone was seen once. The rearrangement joins TRBV28 to TRBJ2-5; TRBD2 matches 9 bases. J was trimmed by 0 bases and V by 2 bases; bases with no gene match: 1. The CDR3 loop spans 15 amino acids. CDR1 and CDR2 from the germline V gene are MDHEN and SYDVKM. CDR3 sequence: CASSLGTSNQETQYF. Here the CDR3 DNA reads TGTGCCAGCAGTTTAGGGACTAGCAACCAAGAGACCCAGTACTTC.

The chain is built from TRBV23-1 and TRBJ2-1; 8 bases align to TRBD2. TRBV23-1 is labeled an ORF, and its function is uncertain. The CDR3 covers 16 residues. Germline trimming cut 0 bases from V and 1 base from J; bases unmatched to any gene: 2. The CDR3 nucleotides are TGCGCCAGCAGTCAATCCGGGACTAGTTCCTACAATGAGCAGTTCTTC. Translation: CASSQSGTSSYNEQFF.

The CDR3 is CASLRAAASEQFF. Written as DNA, the CDR3 is TGTGCCAGTCTCCGGGCCGCTGCGAGTGAGCAGTTCTTC. The chain has TRBV28 and TRBJ2-1; D not certain. Looked up from germline, CDR1 is MDHEN and CDR2 is SYDVKM. This CDR3 has 13 residues. Deletions cut 9 bases from V and 9 bases from J, with 18 bases between. The full variable domain, rest sourced from reference TRBV28 and TRBJ2-1, is DVKVTQSSRYLVKRTGEKVFLECVQDMDHENMFWYRQDPGLGLRLIYFSYDVKMKEKGDIPEGYSVSREKKERFSLILESASTNQTSMYLCASLRAAASEQFFGPGTRLTVL.

Comment on this clone: At one boundary the junction diverges from the germline segment, which might be a read error. The J gene is TRBJ1-5, the V gene TRBV11-2; D not certain. Germline V gene sequence: CDR1 SGHAT, CDR2 FQNNGV. This CDR3 contains 15 residues. CDR3 bases: TGTGCCAGCAGCTTAGATGGGAAAAGCAGTCAGCCCCAGCATTTT. Translating it yields CASSLDGKSSQPQHF.

A note on this clone: Distinct nucleotide sequences in the sample also encode this CDR3. The chain has TRBV10-3 and TRBJ1-5; tentative D call: TRBD1 (6 bases). The V gene's germline CDR1 is ENHRY and CDR2 SYGVKD. The CDR3 totals 14 residues. Trimming left V 4 bases short and J 0 bases short, with 7 bases between. This chain's CDR3 is CAISGQASNQPQHF. The DNA for the CDR3 is TGTGCCATCAGTGGACAGGCTAGCAATCAGCCCCAGCATTTT.

This chain joins TRBV9 and TRBJ2-5; D not resolved. The tail of the sequence fits TRBJ2-7 better, so the J call may be wrong. CDR1 and CDR2 (germline): SGDLS, YYNGEE. CDR3 length: 15 amino acids. The CDR3 DNA reads TGTGCCAGCAGCGTAGAGCCTACCTTAGGATACGAGCAGTACTTC. Translating gives CASSVEPTLGYEQYF.

The gene calls are TRBV5-6 and TRBJ1-2; a weak D match, TRBD1 (5 bases). This CDR3 is 15 amino acids long. Trimming stripped 2 bases from V and 4 bases from J, with 15 bases between. Germline CDR1 reads SGHDT; CDR2 reads YYEEEE. The CDR3 protein is CASSFGDRSLYGYTF. For the CDR3, the DNA is TGTGCCAGCAGCTTCGGCGACAGAAGCCTCTATGGCTACACCTTC.